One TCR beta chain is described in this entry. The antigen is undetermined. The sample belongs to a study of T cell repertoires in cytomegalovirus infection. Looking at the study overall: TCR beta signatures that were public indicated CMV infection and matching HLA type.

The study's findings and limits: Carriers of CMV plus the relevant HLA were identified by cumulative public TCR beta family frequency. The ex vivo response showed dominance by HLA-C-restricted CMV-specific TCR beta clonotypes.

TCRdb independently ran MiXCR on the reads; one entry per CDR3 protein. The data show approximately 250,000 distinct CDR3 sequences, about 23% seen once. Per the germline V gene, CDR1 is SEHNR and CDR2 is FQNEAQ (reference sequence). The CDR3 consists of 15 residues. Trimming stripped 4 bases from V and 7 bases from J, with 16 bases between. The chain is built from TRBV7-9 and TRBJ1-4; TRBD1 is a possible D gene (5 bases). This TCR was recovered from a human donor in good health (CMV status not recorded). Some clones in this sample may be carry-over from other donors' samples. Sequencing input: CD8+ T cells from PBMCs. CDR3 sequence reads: CASSYSGSGSEKLFF. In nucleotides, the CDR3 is TGTGCCAGCAGCTATTCAGGGAGCGGGAGTGAAAAACTGTTTTTT.